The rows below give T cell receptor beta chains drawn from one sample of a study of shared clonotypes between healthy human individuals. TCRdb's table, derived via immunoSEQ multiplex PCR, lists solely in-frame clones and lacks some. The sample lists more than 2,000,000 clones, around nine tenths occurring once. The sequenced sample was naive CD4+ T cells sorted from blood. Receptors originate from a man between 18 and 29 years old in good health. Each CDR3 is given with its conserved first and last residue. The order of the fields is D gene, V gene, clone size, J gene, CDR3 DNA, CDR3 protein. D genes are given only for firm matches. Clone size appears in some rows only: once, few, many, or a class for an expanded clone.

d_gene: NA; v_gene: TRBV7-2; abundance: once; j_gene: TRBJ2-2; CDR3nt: TGTGCCAGCAGCTTTAACAGCGGTGGGGCTGGAACCGGGGAGCTGTTTTTT; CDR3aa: CASSFNSGGAGTGELFF
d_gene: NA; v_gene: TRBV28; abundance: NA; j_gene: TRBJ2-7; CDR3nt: TGTGCCAGCAGTTCCCTACCTGGGGGACACCGATCCTACGAGCAGTACTTC; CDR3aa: CASSSLPGGHRSYEQYF
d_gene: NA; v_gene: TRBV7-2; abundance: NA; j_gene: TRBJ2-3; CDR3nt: TGTGCCAGCAGCTTAGGGGGGATAAAATCGGTAACAGATACGCAGTATTTT; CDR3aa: CASSLGGIKSVTDTQYF
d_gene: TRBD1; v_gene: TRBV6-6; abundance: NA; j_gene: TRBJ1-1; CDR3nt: TGTGCCAGCAGTTATAACAGGGGTCCTGAAGCTTTCTTT; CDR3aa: CASSYNRGPEAFF
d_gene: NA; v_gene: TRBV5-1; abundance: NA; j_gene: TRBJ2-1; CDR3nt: TGCGCCAGCAGCGAAGACAGAACCAATGAGCAGTTCTTC; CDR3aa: CASSEDRTNEQFF
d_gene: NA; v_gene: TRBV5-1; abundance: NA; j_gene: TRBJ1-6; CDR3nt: TGCGCCAGCAGCTTATCAGATTGGGGAAATTCACCCCTCCACTTT; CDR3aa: CASSLSDWGNSPLHF
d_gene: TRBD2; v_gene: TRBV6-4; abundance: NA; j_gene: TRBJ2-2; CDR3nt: TGTGCCAGCAGTGCTCAGCGGGGGGCGAACACCGGGGAGCTGTTTTTT; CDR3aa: CASSAQRGANTGELFF
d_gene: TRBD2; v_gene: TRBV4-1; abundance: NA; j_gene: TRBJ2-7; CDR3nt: TGCGCCAGCAGCCAAGGGTTCCAGGGGATGTTAGCGGGAGTCTACGAGCAGTACTTC; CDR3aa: CASSQGFQGMLAGVYEQYF
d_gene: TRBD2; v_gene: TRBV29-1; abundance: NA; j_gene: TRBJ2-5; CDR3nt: TGCAGCGTTGATGTAGCGGGGGGCCGGGAGACCCAGTACTTC; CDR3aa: CSVDVAGGRETQYF
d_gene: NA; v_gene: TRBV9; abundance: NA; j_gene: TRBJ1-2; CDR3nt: TGTGCCAGCAGCCCCCCGTTCGGTAACTATGGCTACACCTTC; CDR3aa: CASSPPFGNYGYTF
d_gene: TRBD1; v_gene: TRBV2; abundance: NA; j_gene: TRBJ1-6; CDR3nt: TGTGCCAGCAGGCCTGACAGGGGCTCCTATAATTCACCCCTCCACTTT; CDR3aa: CASRPDRGSYNSPLHF
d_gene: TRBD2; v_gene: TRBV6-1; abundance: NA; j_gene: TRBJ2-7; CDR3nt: TGTGCCAGCAGGGGACTAGCGGGAGGATCCTACGAGCAGTACTTC; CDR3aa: CASRGLAGGSYEQYF
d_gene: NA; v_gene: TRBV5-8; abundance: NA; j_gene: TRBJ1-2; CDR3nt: TGTGCCAGCAGCTTGTACGCAGGGGAGACTGGCTACACCTTC; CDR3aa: CASSLYAGETGYTF
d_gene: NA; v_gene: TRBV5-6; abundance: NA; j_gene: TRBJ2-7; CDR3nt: TGTGCCAGCGTCTTAGGAGACGAGCAGTACTTC; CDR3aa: CASVLGDEQYF
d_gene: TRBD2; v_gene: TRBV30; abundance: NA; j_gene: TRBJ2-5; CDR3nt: TGTGCCTGGAGACGAATAGCGGGGGTACAAGAGACCCAGTACTTC; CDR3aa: CAWRRIAGVQETQYF
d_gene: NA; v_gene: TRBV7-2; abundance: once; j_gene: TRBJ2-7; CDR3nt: TGTGCCAGCAGCTTAGGAGTCCGATACGAGCAGTACTTC; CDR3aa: CASSLGVRYEQYF
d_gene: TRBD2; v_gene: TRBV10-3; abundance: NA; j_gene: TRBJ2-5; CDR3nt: TGTGCCATCAGTGCGGGACTAGCGTTACAAGAGACCCAGTACTTC; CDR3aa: CAISAGLALQETQYF
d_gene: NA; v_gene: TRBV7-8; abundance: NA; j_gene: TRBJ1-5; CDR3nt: TGTGCCAGCAGCCCTACGGGTGGGGGGGGAAATCAGCCCCAGCATTTT; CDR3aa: CASSPTGGGGNQPQHF
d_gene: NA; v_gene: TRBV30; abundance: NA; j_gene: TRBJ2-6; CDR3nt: TGTGCCTGGAGCAGGGGATACGGGGCCAACGTCCTGACTTTC; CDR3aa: CAWSRGYGANVLTF
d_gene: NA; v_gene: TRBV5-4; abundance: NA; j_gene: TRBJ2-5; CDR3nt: TGTGCCAGCAGCTTGAACAGGGTGGAGACCCAGTACTTC; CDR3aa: CASSLNRVETQYF
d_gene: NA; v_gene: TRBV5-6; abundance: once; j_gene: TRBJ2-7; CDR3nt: TGTGCCGCCGGGCAGTTCAGCTCCTACGAGCAGTACTTC; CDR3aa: CAAGQFSSYEQYF
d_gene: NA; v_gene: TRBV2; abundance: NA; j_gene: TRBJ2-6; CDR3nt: TGTGCCAGCACGTCTTTTCCTGGGGCCAACGTCCTGACTTTC; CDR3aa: CASTSFPGANVLTF
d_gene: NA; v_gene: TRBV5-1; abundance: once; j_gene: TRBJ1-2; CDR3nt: TGCGCCAGCAGCGAGGACAGTATCTATGGCTACACCTTC; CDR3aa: CASSEDSIYGYTF
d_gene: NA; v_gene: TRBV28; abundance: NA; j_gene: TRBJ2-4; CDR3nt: TGTGCCAGCAGTTTCGCACATCTAGCCAAAAACATTCAGTACTTC; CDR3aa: CASSFAHLAKNIQYF
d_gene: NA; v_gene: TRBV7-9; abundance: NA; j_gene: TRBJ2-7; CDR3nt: TGTGCCAGCAGCTTAGCAGTAGGGGAGGCCTCCTACGAGCAGTACTTC; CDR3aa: CASSLAVGEASYEQYF
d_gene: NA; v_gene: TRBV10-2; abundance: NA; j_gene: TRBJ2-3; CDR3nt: TGCGCCAGCAGTAAAGTTAGCGGATTAGACACAGATACGCAGTATTTT; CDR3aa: CASSKVSGLDTDTQYF
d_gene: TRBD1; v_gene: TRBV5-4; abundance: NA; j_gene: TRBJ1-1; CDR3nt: TGTGCCAGCAGCTTGTCCGGACAGGGGTTCACTGAAGCTTTCTTT; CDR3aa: CASSLSGQGFTEAFF
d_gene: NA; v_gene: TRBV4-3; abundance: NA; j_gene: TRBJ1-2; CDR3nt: TGCGCCAGCAGCCCCACCGGACAGCCTAACTATGGCTACACCTTC; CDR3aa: CASSPTGQPNYGYTF
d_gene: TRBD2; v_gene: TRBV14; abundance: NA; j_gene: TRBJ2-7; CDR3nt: TGTGCCAGCAGCCGGACTAGCGGGACCGAGCAGTACTTC; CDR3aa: CASSRTSGTEQYF
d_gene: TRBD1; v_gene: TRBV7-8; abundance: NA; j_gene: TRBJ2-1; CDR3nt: TGTGCCAGCAGCTTCCTGGACAGGGGTAAGCTTGGCAATGAGCAGTTCTTC; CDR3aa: CASSFLDRGKLGNEQFF
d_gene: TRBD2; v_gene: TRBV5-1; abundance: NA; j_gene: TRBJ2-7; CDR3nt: TGCGCCAGCAGAAGGTGGCCCGGGGGGGAGCAGTACTTC; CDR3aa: CASRRWPGGEQYF
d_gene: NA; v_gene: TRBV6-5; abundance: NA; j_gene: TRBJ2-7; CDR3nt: TGTGCCAGCAGGGTTATGGTTACAGGGAGCGAGCAGTACTTC; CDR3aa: CASRVMVTGSEQYF
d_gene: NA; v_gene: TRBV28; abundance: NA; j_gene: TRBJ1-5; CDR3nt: TGTGCCAGCAGTTTATGGGCAGGAGGCAATCAGTCCCAGCATTTT; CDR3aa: CASSLWAGGNQSQHF
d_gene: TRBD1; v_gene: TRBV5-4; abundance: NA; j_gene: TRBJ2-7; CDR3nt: TGTGCCAGCAGCTTACAGGGGGCCTCCGAGCAGTACTTC; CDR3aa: CASSLQGASEQYF
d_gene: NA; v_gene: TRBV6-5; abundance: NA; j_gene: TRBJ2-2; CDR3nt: TGTGCCAGCAGTTATACTCAGGGCGACACCGGGGAGCTGTTTTTT; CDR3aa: CASSYTQGDTGELFF
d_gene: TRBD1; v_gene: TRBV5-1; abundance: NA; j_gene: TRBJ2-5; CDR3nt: TGCGCCAGCAGCCCGGGACAGGGGCAAGAGACCCAGTACTTC; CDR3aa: CASSPGQGQETQYF
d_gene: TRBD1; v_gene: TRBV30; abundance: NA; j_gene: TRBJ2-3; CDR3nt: TGTGCCCAGGGACAGGGGTACGGAGATACGCAGTATTTT; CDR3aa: CAQGQGYGDTQYF
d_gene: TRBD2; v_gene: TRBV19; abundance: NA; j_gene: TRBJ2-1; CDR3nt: TGTGCCAGTAGTAAAATAGCGGGAGCTATCTACAATGAGCAGTTCTTC; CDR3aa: CASSKIAGAIYNEQFF
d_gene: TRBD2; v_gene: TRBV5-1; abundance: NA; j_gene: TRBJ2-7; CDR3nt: TGCGCCAGCACCGGGACTAGCGGGAGCTCTGGCTACGAGCAGTACTTC; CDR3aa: CASTGTSGSSGYEQYF
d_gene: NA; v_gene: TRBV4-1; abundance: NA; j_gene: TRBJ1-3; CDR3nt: TGCGCCAGCAGCCAAGTGGGGACCTCTGGAAACACCATATATTTT; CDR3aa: CASSQVGTSGNTIYF